Below, 16 T cell receptor beta chains from the same sample are listed, as sequenced in a study of T cells in localized non-small cell lung cancer (TCRdb year 2020). Libraries were made using the immunoSEQ multiplex PCR assay. The table comes from immuneACCESS by way of TCRdb, which keeps in-frame sequences with V and J called. Part of the clones is missing from these tables; in studies checked, under half for an unresolved V gene and the rest for unknown reasons. Counted in this sample were 15,000 or so clones; around 83% of them appeared once. Together, the top ten hold 20% to 25% of the sample. Sequenced here: peripheral blood, sampled before any cancer treatment. The receptors shown here come from a male donor at least 60 years old with stage I lung adenocarcinoma.

Only one count was recorded for this clone. The CDR3 DNA reads as TGTGCCAGCAGCTTGGTAGGGACTAGCGGGAATACATACAATGAGCAGTTCTTC. This translates into CASSLVGTSGNTYNEQFF. This rearrangement joins TRBV5-4 to TRBJ2-1, with 13 bases lining up with TRBD2. This CDR3 has 18 residues. Germline V gives CDR1 SGHNT, CDR2 YYREEE (reference sequence). V shed 0 bases and J 4 bases; nucleotides not matched to a gene: 7.

V is TRBV29-1 and J is TRBJ1-5; no clear D gene. Germline assignment: CDR1 SQVTM and CDR2 ANQGSEA. The CDR3 is made up of 12 amino acids. The V and J ends lost 5 bases and 6 bases respectively, with 11 bases between them. CDR3 bases: TGCAGCGTTTCTCTCGGAGGTCAGCCCCAGCATTTT. As protein: CSVSLGGQPQHF.

This rearrangement joins TRBV5-1 to TRBJ1-2, with 8 bases aligning to TRBD1. The V and J ends lost 2 bases and 6 bases, in that order; junction bases with no gene match: 3. CDR1 and CDR2 from the germline V gene are SGHRS and YFSETQ. The CDR3 spans 13 residues. The CDR3 sequence is CASSLEGQDGYTF. The CDR3 nucleotides are TGCGCCAGCAGCTTAGAGGGACAGGATGGCTACACCTTC.

V usage is TRBV6-4 and J usage is TRBJ2-7; TRBD1 aligns across 9 bases. V lost 6 bases and J lost 0; bases outside the gene matches: 3. The length of the CDR3 is 14 residues. Germline CDR1 MRHNA, CDR2 SNTAGT. The CDR3 sequence: CASRGQGYSYEQYF. The CDR3 region has the DNA TGTGCCAGCAGGGGACAGGGATACTCCTACGAGCAGTACTTC.

This chain joins TRBV6-6 and TRBJ1-1, with D possibly matching TRBD1 (5 bases). The CDR3 sequence is 12 residues long. The germline gives CDR1 MNHNY, CDR2 SVGAGI (reference sequence). Trimming cost V 2 bases and J 8 bases, with 9 bases left between them. CDR3 residues: CASSYLTGEAFF. CDR3 coding DNA: TGTGCCAGCAGTTACCTAACAGGAGAAGCTTTCTTT.

This clone has just a few counts. The genes are TRBV18 and TRBJ1-6; TRBD1 matches at 7 bases. Trimming cost V 2 bases and J 7 bases; bases outside gene matches: 5. Germline CDR1 reads KGHSH; CDR2 reads LQKENI. The CDR3 spans 15 residues. CDR3 amino acids: CASSPTWDRNSPLHF. In DNA form, the CDR3 reads TGTGCCAGCTCACCAACGTGGGACAGAAATTCACCCCTCCACTTT.

The sample holds a few counts of this clone. The chain is built from TRBV5-1 and TRBJ2-5; the D gene is possibly TRBD1 (5 bases). This CDR3 comprises 15 residues. Germline V lookup: CDR1 SGHRS, CDR2 YFSETQ. Trimming shortened V by 0 bases and J by 3 bases, and 12 bases separated the two germline ends. This CDR3 is CASSLAGSREETQYF. Written as DNA, the CDR3 is TGCGCCAGCAGCTTGGCAGGGTCTAGGGAAGAGACCCAGTACTTC.

This clone appeared a few times. The chain links TRBV7-9 to TRBJ2-2; TRBD1 might be the D (5 bases). This CDR3 has 15 residues. The germline gives CDR1 SEHNR, CDR2 FQNEAQ (reference sequence). V lost 3 bases and J lost 2, with 10 bases in between. The CDR3 DNA reads as TGTGCCAGCAGCTTGGGGCAGATAAACACCGGGGAGCTGTTTTTT. Translation: CASSLGQINTGELFF.

This clone is a singleton in its sample. This chain uses TRBV13 with TRBJ1-1; D is unclear. The V gene lost 5 bases and the J gene lost 8 bases, with 15 bases spanning the gap. The CDR3 runs 13 residues. CDR1 is PRHDT, CDR2 FYEKMQ, per germline (reference sequence). CDR3 loop: CASSVTPYPEAFF. In DNA form, the CDR3 reads TGTGCCAGCAGCGTTACACCATACCCAGAAGCTTTCTTT.

The J gene is TRBJ1-6, the V gene TRBV7-2; possibly TRBD1 for D (6 bases). Per the germline V gene, CDR1 is SGHTA and CDR2 is FQGNSA. This CDR3 is 18 amino acids long. V shed 2 bases and J shed 9 bases, with 23 bases lying between them. CDR3 protein: CASSLQGWGRSLFSPLHF. CDR3 DNA: TGTGCCAGCAGCTTACAGGGATGGGGGCGCTCGTTGTTTTCACCCCTCCACTTT.

This chain connects TRBV5-1 to TRBJ1-4; 7 bases line up with TRBD1. Trimming at V came to 5 bases and at J to 4 bases, leaving 8 bases not matched to a gene. Germline V gives CDR1 SGHRS, CDR2 YFSETQ. The CDR3 has 15 amino acids. CDR3: CASSIPTGNNEKLFF. The CDR3 DNA follows: TGCGCCAGCAGTATCCCGACAGGGAATAATGAAAAACTGTTTTTT.

The V and J genes are TRBV6-6 and TRBJ1-2, with D hard to call. The CDR3 sequence is 13 residues long. V was trimmed by 0 bases and J by 3 bases, leaving 5 bases between them. The V gene's germline CDR1 is MNHNY and CDR2 SVGAGI (reference sequence). The CDR3 bases are TGTGCCAGCAGTTACTCGGAGCACTATGGCTACACCTTC. This translates into CASSYSEHYGYTF.

This clone was observed a handful of times. The gene calls are TRBV28 and TRBJ1-5, with D uncertain. This CDR3 spans 13 amino acids. The germline V gene has CDR1 MDHEN and CDR2 SYDVKM. V lost 5 bases, J lost 4 bases, and 9 bases lay in between. The CDR3 here is CASSPLLNQPQHF. Written as DNA, the CDR3 is TGTGCCAGCAGTCCCCTCCTAAATCAGCCCCAGCATTTT. Full variable domain (rest looked up from reference TRBV28 and TRBJ1-5): DVKVTQSSRYLVKRTGEKVFLECVQDMDHENMFWYRQDPGLGLRLIYFSYDVKMKEKGDIPEGYSVSREKKERFSLILESASTNQTSMYLCASSPLLNQPQHFGDGTRLSIL.

This chain joins TRBV5-1 and TRBJ1-2; 10 bases agree with TRBD1. The length of the CDR3 is 15 residues. Germline V gene lookup returns CDR1 SGHRS and CDR2 YFSETQ. Germline trimming cut 3 bases from V and 4 bases from J; bases unmatched to any gene: 6. In DNA, the CDR3 is TGCGCCAGCAGCTCCCGGGACAGGGGATTCTATGGCTACACCTTC. Its protein is CASSSRDRGFYGYTF.

This rearrangement joins TRBV7-3 to TRBJ2-2, with TRBD1 identical over 12 bases. V lost 5 bases and J lost 4; bases outside the gene matches: 2. The CDR3 loop spans 15 amino acids. Germline V lookup: CDR1 SGHTA, CDR2 FQGTGA. CDR3 residues: CASSRDRGLTGELFF. DNA of the CDR3: TGTGCCAGCAGCCGGGACAGGGGGCTCACCGGGGAGCTGTTTTTT. Using reference TRBV7-3 and TRBJ2-2 for the parts outside the CDR3, the full variable domain is GAGVSQTPSNKVTEKGKYVELRCDPISGHTALYWYRQSLGQGPEFLIYFQGTGAADDSGLPNDRFFAVRPEGSVSTLKIQRTERGDSAVYLCASSRDRGLTGELFFGEGSRLTVL.

The V gene is TRBV11-3, the J gene TRBJ1-6, with TRBD1 matching 8 bases. The CDR3 consists of 16 residues. Trimming at V came to 4 bases and at J to 5 bases, leaving 7 bases not matched to a gene. Germline CDR1 reads SGHNT; CDR2 reads YENEEA. The CDR3, as DNA: TGTGCCAGCAGCTCTACTTGGACAGGGAATAATTCACCCCTCCACTTT. The encoded protein is CASSSTWTGNNSPLHF.